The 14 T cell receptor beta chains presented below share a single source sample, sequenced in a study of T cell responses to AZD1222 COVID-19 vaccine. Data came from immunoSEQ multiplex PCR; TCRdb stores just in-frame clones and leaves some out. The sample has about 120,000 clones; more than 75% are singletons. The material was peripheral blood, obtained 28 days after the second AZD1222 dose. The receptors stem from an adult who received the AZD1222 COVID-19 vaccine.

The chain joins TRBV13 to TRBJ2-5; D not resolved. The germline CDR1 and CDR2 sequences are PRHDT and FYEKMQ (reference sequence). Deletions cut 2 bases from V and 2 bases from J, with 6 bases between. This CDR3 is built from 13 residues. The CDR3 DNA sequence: TGTGCCAGCAGCTTAAGCCTACAAGAGACCCAGTACTTC. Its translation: CASSLSLQETQYF.

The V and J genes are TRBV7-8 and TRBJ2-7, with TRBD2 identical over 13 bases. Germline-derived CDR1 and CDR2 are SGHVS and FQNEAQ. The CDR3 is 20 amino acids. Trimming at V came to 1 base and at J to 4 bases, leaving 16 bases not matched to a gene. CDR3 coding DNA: TGTGCCAGCAGCTTAGAGGCTGTCTGGACTAGCGGGAGCTCTGTGTACGAGCAGTACTTC. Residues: CASSLEAVWTSGSSVYEQYF.

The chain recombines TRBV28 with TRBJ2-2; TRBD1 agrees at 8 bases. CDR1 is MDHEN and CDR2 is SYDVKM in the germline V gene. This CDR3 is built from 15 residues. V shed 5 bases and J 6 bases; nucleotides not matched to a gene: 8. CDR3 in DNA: TGTGCCAGCAGTCTTCACGAGACAGGGGCCGGGGAGCTGTTTTTT. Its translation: CASSLHETGAGELFF.

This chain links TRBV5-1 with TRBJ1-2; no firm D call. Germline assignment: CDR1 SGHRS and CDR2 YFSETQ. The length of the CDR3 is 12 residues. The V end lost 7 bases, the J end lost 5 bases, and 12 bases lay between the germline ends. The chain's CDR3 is CASREGQYGYTF. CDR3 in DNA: TGCGCCAGCCGGGAGGGCCAGTATGGCTACACCTTC. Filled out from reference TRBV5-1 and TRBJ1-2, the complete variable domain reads KAGVTQTPRYLIKTRGQQVTLSCSPISGHRSVSWYQQTPGQGLQFLFEYFSETQRNKGNFPGRFSGRQFSNSRSEMNVSTLELGDSALYLCASREGQYGYTFGSGTRLTVV.

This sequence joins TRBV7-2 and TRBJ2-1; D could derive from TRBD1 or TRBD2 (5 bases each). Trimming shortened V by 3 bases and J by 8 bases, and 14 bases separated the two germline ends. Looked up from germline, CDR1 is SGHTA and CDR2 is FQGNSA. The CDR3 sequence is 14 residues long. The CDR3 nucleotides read TGTGCCAGCAGCTTCTCCCGAGGGGTGGATGAGCAGTTCTTC. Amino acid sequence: CASSFSRGVDEQFF.

This CDR3 reads CASWGESANTGELFF. CDR3 coding DNA: TGTGCCAGCTGGGGGGAGTCTGCGAACACCGGGGAGCTGTTTTTT. V gene TRBV5-6 combines with J gene TRBJ2-2; D might be TRBD2 (6 bases). Trimming pared 7 bases from V and 0 bases from J, leaving 13 bases between. This CDR3 spans 15 amino acids. Germline loops: CDR1 SGHDT, CDR2 YYEEEE.

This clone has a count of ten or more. Written as DNA, the CDR3 is TGTGCCAGCAGTTACCCAGGGTTCGATCAGCCCCAGCATTTT. Its translation: CASSYPGFDQPQHF. The chain recombines TRBV6-6 with TRBJ1-5; D is possibly TRBD1 (5 bases). Germline CDR1 MNHNY, CDR2 SVGAGI (reference sequence). The CDR3 consists of 14 residues. Trimming stripped 2 bases from V and 5 bases from J, with 10 bases between.

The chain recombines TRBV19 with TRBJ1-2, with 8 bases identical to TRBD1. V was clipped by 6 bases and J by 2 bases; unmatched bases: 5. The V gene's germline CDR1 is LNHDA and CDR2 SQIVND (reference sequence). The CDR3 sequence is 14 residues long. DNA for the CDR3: TGTGCCAGTAGGGAGGCAGGGGGCAACTATGGCTACACCTTC. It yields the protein CASREAGGNYGYTF.

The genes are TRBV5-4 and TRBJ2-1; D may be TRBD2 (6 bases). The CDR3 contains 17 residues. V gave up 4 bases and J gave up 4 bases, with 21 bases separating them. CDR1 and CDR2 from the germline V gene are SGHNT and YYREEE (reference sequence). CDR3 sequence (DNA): TGTGCCAGCAGCCTCCGTATTAGGACTATCGTATACAATGAGCAGTTCTTC. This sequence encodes CASSLRIRTIVYNEQFF.

Here the CDR3 DNA reads TGTGCCAGCTCACCACTCAGCGGGACGGAGAATATTGCGGGTTGGAACACTGAAGCTTTCTTT. It codes for CASSPLSGTENIAGWNTEAFF. This chain uses TRBV18 with TRBJ1-1; a weak D match, TRBD1 (5 bases). V lost 1 base and J 1 base, leaving 28 bases between the germline ends. This CDR3 is 21 amino acids long. Per the germline V gene, CDR1 is KGHSH and CDR2 is LQKENI.

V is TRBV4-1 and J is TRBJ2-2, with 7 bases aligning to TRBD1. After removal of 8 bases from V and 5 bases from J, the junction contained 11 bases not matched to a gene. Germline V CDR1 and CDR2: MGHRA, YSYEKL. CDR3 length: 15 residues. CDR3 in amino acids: CASARDSIGTGELFF. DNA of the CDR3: TGCGCCAGCGCCAGGGACAGCATTGGGACCGGGGAGCTGTTTTTT.

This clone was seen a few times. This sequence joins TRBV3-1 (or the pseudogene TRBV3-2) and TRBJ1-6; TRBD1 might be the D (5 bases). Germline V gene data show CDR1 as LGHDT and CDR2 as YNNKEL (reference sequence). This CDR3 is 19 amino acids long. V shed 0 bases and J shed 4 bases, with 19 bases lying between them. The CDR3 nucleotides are TGTGCCAGCAGCCAAGACCTTGTACAGGTCGCAACGTATAATTCACCCCTCCACTTT. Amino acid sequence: CASSQDLVQVATYNSPLHF.

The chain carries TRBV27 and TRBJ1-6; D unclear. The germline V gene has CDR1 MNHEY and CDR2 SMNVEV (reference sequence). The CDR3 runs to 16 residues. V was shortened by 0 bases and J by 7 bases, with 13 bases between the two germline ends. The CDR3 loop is CASSLSGRPLNSPLHF. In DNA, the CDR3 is TGTGCCAGCAGTTTATCTGGCAGGCCCCTAAATTCACCCCTCCACTTT.

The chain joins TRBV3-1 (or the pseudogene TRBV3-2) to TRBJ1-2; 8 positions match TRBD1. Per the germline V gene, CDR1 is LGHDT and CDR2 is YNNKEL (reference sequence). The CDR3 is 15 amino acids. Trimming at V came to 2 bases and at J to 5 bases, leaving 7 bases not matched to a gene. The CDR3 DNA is TGTGCCAGCAGCCAATTGGACAGGGTGGGATATGGCTACACCTTC. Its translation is CASSQLDRVGYGYTF.